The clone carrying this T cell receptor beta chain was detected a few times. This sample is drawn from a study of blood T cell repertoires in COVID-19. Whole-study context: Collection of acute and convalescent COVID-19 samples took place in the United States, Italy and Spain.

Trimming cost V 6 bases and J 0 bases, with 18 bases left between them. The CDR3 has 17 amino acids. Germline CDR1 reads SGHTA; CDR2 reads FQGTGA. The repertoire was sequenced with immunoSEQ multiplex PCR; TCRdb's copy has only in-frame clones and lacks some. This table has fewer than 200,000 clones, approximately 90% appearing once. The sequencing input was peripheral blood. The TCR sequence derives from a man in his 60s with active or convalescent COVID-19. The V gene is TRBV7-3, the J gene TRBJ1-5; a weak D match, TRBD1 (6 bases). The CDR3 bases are TGTGCCAGCAGAATACCGGGACAACTTTATAGCAATCAGCCCCAGCATTTT. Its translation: CASRIPGQLYSNQPQHF.